These T cell receptor beta chains were read from a single sample in a study of cytomegalovirus exposure and HLA in healthy donors. The assay was immunoSEQ multiplex PCR, and TCRdb's table has in-frame clones only and misses some. The data hold 170,000 or so clones, with 75% to 80% observed a single time. The sample was PBMCs. These receptors were collected from a woman aged 40 to 55 in good health and CMV-seronegative. Both conserved end residues are part of each CDR3. A D gene is named only where the DNA matches it firmly. Size is omitted from some rows. Given values are once, few, many or a class for expanded clones.

V	D	J	size	DNA	CDR3
TRBV5-4	NA	TRBJ2-7	NA	TGTGCCAGCAGCTTGGGAAACAGGGAATCCTACGAGCAGTACTTC	CASSLGNRESYEQYF
TRBV6-5	TRBD1	TRBJ1-1	NA	TGTGCCAGCAGTTACTCCGGACAGGGGTTGGGAACTTTCTTT	CASSYSGQGLGTFF
TRBV18	NA	TRBJ1-4	few	TGTGCCAGCTCACCAGGGTTGCTGTGGGCACGGCGAGATGAAAAACTGTTTTTT	CASSPGLLWARRDEKLFF
TRBV28	TRBD2	TRBJ2-3	NA	TGTGCCAGCAGTTTAGCCCGACTAGCGGGACGCACAGATACGCAGTATTTT	CASSLARLAGRTDTQYF
TRBV19	NA	TRBJ1-5	NA	TGTGCCAGTAGTATTAAGGGGAGGCAGCCCCAGCATTTT	CASSIKGRQPQHF
TRBV28	NA	TRBJ2-7	NA	TGTGCCAGCAGTTTATTGTTGCCTCCGGGACTCAGCAGCTCCTACGAGCAGTACTTC	CASSLLLPPGLSSSYEQYF
TRBV6-1	NA	TRBJ2-5	once	TGTGCCAGCAGGGGGACTCGAAAAGACCAAGAGACCCAGTACTTC	CASRGTRKDQETQYF
TRBV28	TRBD1	TRBJ1-1	NA	TGTGCCAGCAGCTATATTAGGTGGCAGGGGGCGTTCGGATTCGCTGAAGCTTTCTTT	CASSYIRWQGAFGFAEAFF
TRBV5-1	TRBD1	TRBJ1-4	NA	TGCGCCAGCAGCTTAGGGACAGTGAATGAAAAACTGTTTTTT	CASSLGTVNEKLFF
TRBV28	TRBD1	TRBJ1-6	NA	TGTGCCAGCAGTCTGGGGACAGGGGGCTCACCCCTCCACTTT	CASSLGTGGSPLHF
TRBV16	NA	TRBJ1-6	NA	TGTGCCAGCAGCCAATACGGAGTTTCACCCCTCCACTTT	CASSQYGVSPLHF
TRBV4-2	NA	TRBJ1-5	NA	TGTGCCAGCAGCCAGGACACCTATCAGCCCCAGCATTTT	CASSQDTYQPQHF
TRBV19	TRBD2	TRBJ2-3	NA	TGTGCCAGTAAGCGGGGGGGAAGCACAGATACGCAGTATTTT	CASKRGGSTDTQYF
TRBV10-3	NA	TRBJ2-3	NA	TGTGCCACGAAGACAGTTACCACAGATACGCAGTATTTT	CATKTVTTDTQYF
TRBV10-2	TRBD1	TRBJ2-7	NA	TGCGCCAGCAGTGACCCGGGACAGGGACCCTCCTACGAGCAGTACTTC	CASSDPGQGPSYEQYF
TRBV7-6	TRBD1	TRBJ2-3	NA	TGTGCCAGCAGTAGGGACAGGCGGAGCACAGATACGCAGTATTTT	CASSRDRRSTDTQYF
TRBV7-9	NA	TRBJ1-1	NA	TGTGCCAGCAGCCCATCACAGAAGAACACTGAAGCTTTCTTT	CASSPSQKNTEAFF
TRBV7-2	NA	TRBJ1-5	NA	TGTGCCAGCAGCTTACGGGGGGGCTGGGGCAATCAGCCCCAGCATTTT	CASSLRGGWGNQPQHF
TRBV25-1	NA	TRBJ2-1	NA	TGTGCCAGCAGTCCCAGGGGATCCAACAAGGGCAATGAGCAGTTCTTC	CASSPRGSNKGNEQFF
TRBV5-1	NA	TRBJ1-5	NA	TGCGCCAGCAGCTTTTCGGGACGCTGGAGAACGGGCAGGGGAGTCCGGTTATTT	CASSFSGRWRTGRGVRLF
TRBV7-9	TRBD2	TRBJ2-7	NA	TGTGCCAGCAGCCGAATAGCGGGCCCGACCTACGAGCAGTACTTC	CASSRIAGPTYEQYF
TRBV2	NA	TRBJ2-5	once	TGTGCCAGCAGCGGACAGAACCAAGAGACCCAGTACTTC	CASSGQNQETQYF
TRBV2	NA	TRBJ1-2	NA	TGTGCCAGCAGTCTCTTCACCGACAGCGAATATGGCTACACCTTC	CASSLFTDSEYGYTF
TRBV28	TRBD1	TRBJ2-7	NA	TGTGCCAGCAGACCCGGGACAGGGGTCTTCGAGCAGTACTTC	CASRPGTGVFEQYF
TRBV5-4	TRBD1	TRBJ2-2	NA	TGTGCCAGCAGCACCCGGCAGGGGGCCACCGGGGAGCTGTTTTTT	CASSTRQGATGELFF
TRBV19	NA	TRBJ1-1	NA	TGTGCCAGTAGTAAGGGAGTAGGGGGAACGAACACTGAAGCTTTCTTT	CASSKGVGGTNTEAFF
TRBV7-8	NA	TRBJ2-5	NA	TGTGCCAGCAGCTTAGTCTATGGGGACATGGAGACCCAGTACTTC	CASSLVYGDMETQYF
TRBV5-4	NA	TRBJ1-1	NA	TGTGCCAGCAGCTTGGGGGGGTCCGGGAGAGCTTTCTTT	CASSLGGSGRAFF
TRBV11-3	TRBD2	TRBJ2-3	NA	TGTGCCAGCAGCTCGGGCCGCGGTAGCGGGGTCACAGATACGCAGTATTTT	CASSSGRGSGVTDTQYF
TRBV6-5	TRBD1	TRBJ1-1	NA	TGTGCCAGCAGGGTTAGGGGGCAAAGGAACACTGAAGCTTTCTTT	CASRVRGQRNTEAFF
TRBV19	NA	TRBJ2-2	NA	TGTGCCAGTAGTATGAACCCGGGTCCTGCAAGGGAGCTGTTTTTT	CASSMNPGPARELFF
TRBV10-1	NA	TRBJ2-1	once	TGCGCCAGCAGTGGACAAAGCTACAATGAGCAGTTCTTC	CASSGQSYNEQFF
TRBV28	TRBD1	TRBJ1-1	few	TGTGCCAGCAGTTTACAGGGGGCGCGGACTGAAGCTTTCTTT	CASSLQGARTEAFF
TRBV7-9	NA	TRBJ2-5	NA	TGTGCCAGCAGCTCCCAGGCTCCTTGGGAGACCCAGTACTTC	CASSSQAPWETQYF
TRBV28	NA	TRBJ1-2	NA	TGTGCCAGCAGTCAACAGGGAGTAGAGGGCTACACCTTC	CASSQQGVEGYTF
TRBV4-1	NA	TRBJ2-7	NA	TGCGCCAGCAGCCAAGAAGACAGCCAACCCTACGAGCAGTACTTC	CASSQEDSQPYEQYF
TRBV5-4	NA	TRBJ1-1	NA	TGTGCCAGCAGCTTGGTCGACAGGATACCCTCCACTGAAGCTTTCTTT	CASSLVDRIPSTEAFF
TRBV14	NA	TRBJ2-7	NA	TGTGCCAGCAGCCAAGTACGGTCCTACGAGCAGTACTTC	CASSQVRSYEQYF
TRBV5-1	NA	TRBJ1-5	NA	TGCGCCAGCAGCCCTGACAGCCCAAATCAGCCCCAGCATTTT	CASSPDSPNQPQHF
TRBV6-1	NA	TRBJ2-5	NA	TGTGCCAGCAGTGAACTGTACCAAGAGACCCAGTACTTC	CASSELYQETQYF